The rows below give T cell receptor beta chains drawn from one sample of a study of blood T cell repertoires in COVID-19. Clones were read by immunoSEQ multiplex PCR, and TCRdb kept only the in-frame ones, dropping some. The sample includes under 250,000 clones, approximately 80% seen only once; the top ten take 1.5% to 2%. Sequencing was performed on PBMCs or T cells enriched from blood (not recorded which). The receptors come from a man aged 55 to 70 who had recovered from COVID-19. CDR3s include the opening cysteine and the closing phenylalanine or tryptophan. Fields, in order: CDR3 DNA, CDR3 protein, V gene, clone size, J gene, D gene. A D gene is named only where the DNA matches it firmly. The listing skips clone size in some rows; elsewhere it reads once, few, many or a size class.

CDR3nt: TGCGCCAGCAGTGACAGGGCTGGCTATGGCTACACCTTC
CDR3aa: CASSDRAGYGYTF
v_gene: TRBV10-2
abundance: -
j_gene: TRBJ1-2
d_gene: -

CDR3nt: TGTGCCAGCAGCAACATCGGGTATGGCAATCAGCCCCAGCATTTT
CDR3aa: CASSNIGYGNQPQHF
v_gene: TRBV6-5
abundance: -
j_gene: TRBJ1-5
d_gene: -

CDR3nt: TGTGCCAGCAGCCAGGGGGACAGGGCTAATGAAAAACTGTTTTTT
CDR3aa: CASSQGDRANEKLFF
v_gene: TRBV6-5
abundance: -
j_gene: TRBJ1-4
d_gene: TRBD1

CDR3nt: TGCAGCGTTGATTGGACAGGGGGTAAAGGCTACACCTTC
CDR3aa: CSVDWTGGKGYTF
v_gene: TRBV29-1
abundance: -
j_gene: TRBJ1-2
d_gene: TRBD1

CDR3nt: TGTGCCAGCAGATCACAGGGAGGGGCCGGGGAGCTGTTTTTT
CDR3aa: CASRSQGGAGELFF
v_gene: TRBV7-3
abundance: -
j_gene: TRBJ2-2
d_gene: -

CDR3nt: TGTGCCAGCACCTCCGGGACAGGGCGGGCCGGGGAGCTGTTTTTT
CDR3aa: CASTSGTGRAGELFF
v_gene: TRBV6-5
abundance: -
j_gene: TRBJ2-2
d_gene: TRBD1

CDR3nt: TGTGCCAGTAGACGAACAGGGGGTAACACCGGGGAGCTGTTTTTT
CDR3aa: CASRRTGGNTGELFF
v_gene: TRBV19
abundance: once
j_gene: TRBJ2-2
d_gene: TRBD1

CDR3nt: TGTGCCAGTAGTACCAGACAGGGGGCAGATAATGAGCAGTTCTTC
CDR3aa: CASSTRQGADNEQFF
v_gene: TRBV19
abundance: few
j_gene: TRBJ2-1
d_gene: TRBD1

CDR3nt: TGCGCCAGCAGTGAGTCGGGGGGAACCGGGCATTATAATTCACCCCTCCACTTT
CDR3aa: CASSESGGTGHYNSPLHF
v_gene: TRBV10-1
abundance: once
j_gene: TRBJ1-6
d_gene: -

CDR3nt: TGTGCCAGCACAGTGGACAGGGTGGGTTCACCCCTCCACTTT
CDR3aa: CASTVDRVGSPLHF
v_gene: TRBV6-6
abundance: -
j_gene: TRBJ1-6
d_gene: TRBD1

CDR3nt: TGTGCCAGCAGCCGACAGGGCCCGGATGAAAAACTGTTTTTT
CDR3aa: CASSRQGPDEKLFF
v_gene: TRBV5-6
abundance: -
j_gene: TRBJ1-4
d_gene: TRBD1

CDR3nt: TGCGCCAGCAGCTTGCTACCGGGACTAGCGGGGTTTATCGGGGAGCTGTTTTTT
CDR3aa: CASSLLPGLAGFIGELFF
v_gene: TRBV5-1
abundance: -
j_gene: TRBJ2-2
d_gene: TRBD2

CDR3nt: TGTGCCAGCAGCTCAAACCAGGGAAAACGCACTGAAGCTTTCTTT
CDR3aa: CASSSNQGKRTEAFF
v_gene: TRBV7-2
abundance: -
j_gene: TRBJ1-1
d_gene: -

CDR3nt: TGCAGTGCTAGTCGCGCGGGGGGGACAGATACGCAGTATTTT
CDR3aa: CSASRAGGTDTQYF
v_gene: TRBV20-1
abundance: -
j_gene: TRBJ2-3
d_gene: TRBD2

CDR3nt: TGTGCCACCAGCAGAGAGGGACTCCTGAACACTGAAGCTTTCTTT
CDR3aa: CATSREGLLNTEAFF
v_gene: TRBV15
abundance: -
j_gene: TRBJ1-1
d_gene: -

CDR3nt: TGTGCCAGTAGTATAGGGACAGGGGGCCAAGAGACCCAGTACTTC
CDR3aa: CASSIGTGGQETQYF
v_gene: TRBV19
abundance: -
j_gene: TRBJ2-5
d_gene: TRBD1

CDR3nt: TGTGCCAGCAGCCAGGAGAAACTAGCGGGGGGGCCAAGTACGCAGTATTTT
CDR3aa: CASSQEKLAGGPSTQYF
v_gene: TRBV4-2
abundance: once
j_gene: TRBJ2-3
d_gene: TRBD2

CDR3nt: TGTGCCAGTAGTACCCGGGACAGGGGGCGGAATGGCTACACCTTC
CDR3aa: CASSTRDRGRNGYTF
v_gene: TRBV19
abundance: -
j_gene: TRBJ1-2
d_gene: TRBD1

CDR3nt: TGTGCCAGCAGGGGGGGGAACACTGAAGCTTTCTTT
CDR3aa: CASRGGNTEAFF
v_gene: TRBV12-3/TRBV12-4
abundance: -
j_gene: TRBJ1-1
d_gene: -

CDR3nt: TGTGCCAGCTCACCTGTGCCTAGCGGAATCTACAATGAGCAGTTCTTC
CDR3aa: CASSPVPSGIYNEQFF
v_gene: TRBV18
abundance: -
j_gene: TRBJ2-1
d_gene: TRBD2

CDR3nt: TGTGCCAGCAGCCCAGGGATTAATGAAAAACTGTTTTTT
CDR3aa: CASSPGINEKLFF
v_gene: TRBV6-6
abundance: -
j_gene: TRBJ1-4
d_gene: -

CDR3nt: TGTGCTAGCAGCTTGAGACAGGGAATGAACACCGGGGAGCTGTTTTTT
CDR3aa: CASSLRQGMNTGELFF
v_gene: TRBV7-7
abundance: -
j_gene: TRBJ2-2
d_gene: TRBD1

CDR3nt: TGTGCCATCAGTGAGGGCCAGCGGGGGGGTAATGAGCAGTTCTTC
CDR3aa: CAISEGQRGGNEQFF
v_gene: TRBV10-3
abundance: -
j_gene: TRBJ2-1
d_gene: TRBD2

CDR3nt: TGCGCCAGCAGCTTGATTGGCGGGGGCACAGATACGCAGTATTTT
CDR3aa: CASSLIGGGTDTQYF
v_gene: TRBV5-1
abundance: -
j_gene: TRBJ2-3
d_gene: -

CDR3nt: TGTGCCAGCTGGGAGGGGGGCACCGGGGAGCTGTTTTTT
CDR3aa: CASWEGGTGELFF
v_gene: TRBV6-6
abundance: -
j_gene: TRBJ2-2
d_gene: -

CDR3nt: TGTGCCAGCAGCTCGGACCGGGACAGATCCACCGGGGAGCTGTTTTTT
CDR3aa: CASSSDRDRSTGELFF
v_gene: TRBV6-2/TRBV6-3
abundance: -
j_gene: TRBJ2-2
d_gene: TRBD1

CDR3nt: TGTGCCAGCAGCCAAGCGGGGGGGATCGGCAATGAGCAGTTCTTC
CDR3aa: CASSQAGGIGNEQFF
v_gene: TRBV3-1/TRBV3-2
abundance: -
j_gene: TRBJ2-1
d_gene: TRBD2

CDR3nt: TGTGCCAGCAGCTCCTCGCAGGGGGGCTACACCTTC
CDR3aa: CASSSSQGGYTF
v_gene: TRBV11-3
abundance: -
j_gene: TRBJ1-2
d_gene: -

CDR3nt: TGTGCCAGTAGTCGATTTATTAAAGGGGAGGGGAATGAGCAGTTCTTC
CDR3aa: CASSRFIKGEGNEQFF
v_gene: TRBV19
abundance: -
j_gene: TRBJ2-1
d_gene: TRBD2

CDR3nt: TGCGCCAGCAGCTTATACTCCGGGACAGTCTCCTACGAGCAGTACTTC
CDR3aa: CASSLYSGTVSYEQYF
v_gene: TRBV5-1
abundance: -
j_gene: TRBJ2-7
d_gene: TRBD1

CDR3nt: TGCGCCAGCAGCTTGGAGGGACAGCAAGAGACCCAGTACTTC
CDR3aa: CASSLEGQQETQYF
v_gene: TRBV5-1
abundance: -
j_gene: TRBJ2-5
d_gene: TRBD1

CDR3nt: TGTGCCAGTAGTATCGGCGGGAATTCACCCCTCCACTTT
CDR3aa: CASSIGGNSPLHF
v_gene: TRBV19
abundance: once
j_gene: TRBJ1-6
d_gene: -

CDR3nt: TGTGCCAGCAGCTTCGGGACAGGGCGACTCTACGAGCAGTACTTC
CDR3aa: CASSFGTGRLYEQYF
v_gene: TRBV13
abundance: -
j_gene: TRBJ2-7
d_gene: TRBD1

CDR3nt: TGTGCCAGCAGAAAACAGGGGGCGCTTGGCTACACCTTC
CDR3aa: CASRKQGALGYTF
v_gene: TRBV6-5
abundance: -
j_gene: TRBJ1-2
d_gene: TRBD1

CDR3nt: TGTGCCAGCAGTGAGTTGACTAGCGGATTCCAAGAGACCCAGTACTTC
CDR3aa: CASSELTSGFQETQYF
v_gene: TRBV2
abundance: -
j_gene: TRBJ2-5
d_gene: TRBD2

CDR3nt: TGCGCCAGCAGCTCCGCCGGGGCAACTAATGAAAAACTGTTTTTT
CDR3aa: CASSSAGATNEKLFF
v_gene: TRBV5-1
abundance: -
j_gene: TRBJ1-4
d_gene: -

CDR3nt: TGTGCCAGCAGCTCCTCCGGGACAGGGGGGTTCTTC
CDR3aa: CASSSSGTGGFF
v_gene: TRBV11-2
abundance: -
j_gene: TRBJ2-1
d_gene: TRBD1

CDR3nt: TGCGCCAGCAGCCGGGAAGACAGCCGCCCATTTGCCCTCCACTTT
CDR3aa: CASSREDSRPFALHF
v_gene: TRBV4-3
abundance: -
j_gene: TRBJ1-6
d_gene: -

CDR3nt: TGCGCCAGCAGCTTGGAGGGCAGGGGGCGGGGCACAGATACGCAGTATTTT
CDR3aa: CASSLEGRGRGTDTQYF
v_gene: TRBV5-1
abundance: few
j_gene: TRBJ2-3
d_gene: TRBD1

CDR3nt: TGTGCCATCAGTGAGTCGAGAGGCGTTAAAACCTACGAGCAGTACTTC
CDR3aa: CAISESRGVKTYEQYF
v_gene: TRBV10-3
abundance: -
j_gene: TRBJ2-7
d_gene: -

CDR3nt: TGTGCCAGCAGTTCTACAGGGGGCGCAGATACGCAGTATTTT
CDR3aa: CASSSTGGADTQYF
v_gene: TRBV27
abundance: -
j_gene: TRBJ2-3
d_gene: TRBD1

CDR3nt: TGTGCCAGCAGCCAAGGCTCGGAGGGGGAGCTGTTTTTT
CDR3aa: CASSQGSEGELFF
v_gene: TRBV3-1/TRBV3-2
abundance: -
j_gene: TRBJ2-2
d_gene: -

CDR3nt: TGTCCCAGCAGTACCCCCATGGGGGGCGGGGGGGAGACCCAGTACTTC
CDR3aa: CPSSTPMGGGGETQYF
v_gene: TRBV6-6
abundance: -
j_gene: TRBJ2-5
d_gene: TRBD2

CDR3nt: TGTGCCAGCAGCGCCAGACAGGGTTTGTCCGGGGAGCTGTTTTTT
CDR3aa: CASSARQGLSGELFF
v_gene: TRBV9
abundance: -
j_gene: TRBJ2-2
d_gene: TRBD1

CDR3nt: TGTGCCAGCAGTGAAGGGACAGGGGGCACTTTTGGGGCCAACGTCCTGACTTTC
CDR3aa: CASSEGTGGTFGANVLTF
v_gene: TRBV9
abundance: -
j_gene: TRBJ2-6
d_gene: TRBD1

CDR3nt: TGCGCCAGCAGCCAAGAAGGACTGTCTGGCGAGACCCAGTACTTC
CDR3aa: CASSQEGLSGETQYF
v_gene: TRBV4-1
abundance: -
j_gene: TRBJ2-5
d_gene: -

CDR3nt: TGTGCCAGTAGGGGGACAGGGGGGACTTATAGCAATCAGCCCCAGCATTTT
CDR3aa: CASRGTGGTYSNQPQHF
v_gene: TRBV19
abundance: -
j_gene: TRBJ1-5
d_gene: TRBD1

CDR3nt: TGCAGCGTTGGGTCAGGGATGGGCATTCAGTACTTC
CDR3aa: CSVGSGMGIQYF
v_gene: TRBV29-1
abundance: once
j_gene: TRBJ2-4
d_gene: -

CDR3nt: TGTGCCAGCAGCTCCAGGGAGGCCTACGAGCAGTACTTC
CDR3aa: CASSSREAYEQYF
v_gene: TRBV13
abundance: -
j_gene: TRBJ2-7
d_gene: -

CDR3nt: TGTGCCAGCAGCGCAGACAGGGGCTCCTACAATGAGCAGTTCTTC
CDR3aa: CASSADRGSYNEQFF
v_gene: TRBV9
abundance: -
j_gene: TRBJ2-1
d_gene: TRBD1

CDR3nt: TGTGCCAGCAGCTTTACAGGGGAAGAGCAGTACTTC
CDR3aa: CASSFTGEEQYF
v_gene: TRBV5-5
abundance: many
j_gene: TRBJ2-7
d_gene: TRBD1

CDR3nt: TGTGCCACCAGTCGGGGACAGGCCTATGGCTACACCTTC
CDR3aa: CATSRGQAYGYTF
v_gene: TRBV24-1
abundance: -
j_gene: TRBJ1-2
d_gene: TRBD1

CDR3nt: TGTGCCAGCAGCCAAAGGACAGGGGGCATAATCATCTACGAGCAGTACTTC
CDR3aa: CASSQRTGGIIIYEQYF
v_gene: TRBV5-8
abundance: -
j_gene: TRBJ2-7
d_gene: TRBD1

CDR3nt: TGTGCCTGGAGTGGGGACAGGGGAGGGTATGGCTACACCTTC
CDR3aa: CAWSGDRGGYGYTF
v_gene: TRBV30
abundance: -
j_gene: TRBJ1-2
d_gene: TRBD1

CDR3nt: TGTGCCAGCAGTGCACCGGGACAGCGGCCCCCGAGCTATAATTCACCCCTCCACTTT
CDR3aa: CASSAPGQRPPSYNSPLHF
v_gene: TRBV6-2/TRBV6-3
abundance: -
j_gene: TRBJ1-6
d_gene: TRBD1

CDR3nt: TGTGCCAGCAGCTTATATGGGACAGAAAACACTGAAGCTTTCTTT
CDR3aa: CASSLYGTENTEAFF
v_gene: TRBV7-3
abundance: -
j_gene: TRBJ1-1
d_gene: TRBD1

CDR3nt: TGTGCCAGCGGGGGGGAGGATACGCAGTATTTT
CDR3aa: CASGGEDTQYF
v_gene: TRBV7-2
abundance: -
j_gene: TRBJ2-3
d_gene: TRBD2

CDR3nt: TGCAGTGCTGCAGGGAACACTGAAGCTTTCTTT
CDR3aa: CSAAGNTEAFF
v_gene: TRBV20-1
abundance: -
j_gene: TRBJ1-1
d_gene: -

CDR3nt: TGTGCCAGCAGTGAAGGCTCAGGGATAGATACGCAGTATTTT
CDR3aa: CASSEGSGIDTQYF
v_gene: TRBV2
abundance: -
j_gene: TRBJ2-3
d_gene: -